This T cell receptor (beta chain) appears in the sequencing data of a study of cytomegalovirus exposure and HLA in healthy donors. This CDR3 has 16 amino acids. The PCR was carried out with 60 Vbeta primers and 13 Jbeta primers. Profiled with immunoSEQ multiplex PCR; TCRdb holds only in-frame clones, not every one. This table holds approximately 150,000 clones, roughly 80% found once. The chain has TRBV1 and TRBJ2-1; the D segment call TRBD2 is taken from the table without a DNA check. TRBV1 is described as a pseudogene. Sequences were obtained from PBMCs. This receptor was taken from a woman in her twenties or thirties in good health and CMV-seronegative. CDR3 residues: CTRGLAGLLLSNEQFF. The CDR3 DNA sequence: TGCACCCGCGGACTAGCGGGACTCCTCTTGTCTAATGAGCAGTTCTTC.